The table lists the clone carrying this T cell receptor (beta chain) with a few counts. The target antigen is unknown. This record belongs to a study of cytomegalovirus exposure and HLA in healthy donors. Overall study context: The roughly 120 million unique TCR beta sequences, from about 190 million T cells, were found by an earlier analysis. General study points: Likely technical artifact: a cluster of highly shared sequence variants. Later analysis demonstrated an association between a missense DCLRE1C variant and TCR beta V- and J-gene trimming.

The CDR3 sequence is 16 residues long. Germline CDR1 and CDR2: SGHTA and FQGNSA. With V trimmed by 5 bases and J by 0 bases, 3 bases remained unmatched. Primers included in the PCR were 60 Vbeta and 13 Jbeta primers. Using immunoSEQ multiplex PCR, the repertoire was profiled, and TCRdb retains in-frame clones only, with some absent. This sample yields 150,000 to 200,000 clones, of which under 70% are seen a single time; around 3% belongs to the top ten. Sequencing input: PBMCs. The chain couples TRBV7-2 to TRBJ2-3, with 12 bases matching TRBD2. This clonotype was obtained from a woman aged 40-49 years in good health and CMV-seropositive. The CDR3 sequence is CASSPGTSGSTDTQYF. The CDR3 nucleotides are TGTGCCAGCAGCCCTGGGACTAGCGGGAGCACAGATACGCAGTATTTT.